Listed below are T cell receptor beta chains from one sample, sequenced in a study of blood T cell repertoires in COVID-19. The assay was immunoSEQ multiplex PCR, and TCRdb's table has in-frame clones only and misses some. The repertoire holds tens of thousands of clones, over 90% seen once, with almost 4% in the top ten. The sequenced sample was peripheral blood. The source is a middle-aged man with acute or convalescent COVID-19. Both conserved end residues are trimmed from each CDR3. The order of the fields is V gene, CDR3 protein.

v_gene: TRBV12-3/TRBV12-4; CDR3aa: ASSLMGQYGYT
v_gene: TRBV5-6; CDR3aa: ASSLAGGGFIDNEQF
v_gene: TRBV29-1; CDR3aa: STGDRSNTEAF
v_gene: TRBV9; CDR3aa: ASSVGLNTGELF
v_gene: TRBV19; CDR3aa: ASSILGAANTGELF
v_gene: TRBV18; CDR3aa: ASSPLPGALQETQY
v_gene: TRBV27; CDR3aa: ASSATPPRGADTQY
v_gene: TRBV6-6; CDR3aa: ASSRAGGAGGRYEQY
v_gene: TRBV6-2/TRBV6-3; CDR3aa: ASSLAGAQETQY
v_gene: TRBV5-6; CDR3aa: ASSLAGGMYEQY
v_gene: TRBV4-1; CDR3aa: ASSQNDSPVKPQH
v_gene: TRBV27; CDR3aa: ASSSITGIGLSPLH
v_gene: TRBV2; CDR3aa: ASSRDRVLTEAF
v_gene: TRBV4-3; CDR3aa: ASSQPGQQFNGYT
v_gene: TRBV7-2; CDR3aa: ASSVLAGGGSD
v_gene: TRBV12-5; CDR3aa: ASGRGWEFYTEAF
v_gene: TRBV6-1; CDR3aa: ASSEVAGYQPQH
v_gene: TRBV3-1/TRBV3-2; CDR3aa: ASSQGGQTIYGYT
v_gene: TRBV2; CDR3aa: ASQRGTSGTIQETQY
v_gene: TRBV3-1/TRBV3-2; CDR3aa: ASSHTGPGALH
v_gene: TRBV6-6; CDR3aa: ASSYSEGVFNEQF
v_gene: TRBV6-5; CDR3aa: ASSYSRGSPLH
v_gene: TRBV6-5; CDR3aa: ASSRLAGSTDTQY
v_gene: TRBV4-3; CDR3aa: ASSQDRTSSDEQF
v_gene: TRBV2; CDR3aa: ASSWDRENAGANVLT
v_gene: TRBV6-6; CDR3aa: ASREGAFYEQY
v_gene: TRBV29-1; CDR3aa: SVENARGCNQPQH
v_gene: TRBV7-2; CDR3aa: ASSLERQSTDTQY
v_gene: TRBV7-2; CDR3aa: ASSLVASGGSYEQY